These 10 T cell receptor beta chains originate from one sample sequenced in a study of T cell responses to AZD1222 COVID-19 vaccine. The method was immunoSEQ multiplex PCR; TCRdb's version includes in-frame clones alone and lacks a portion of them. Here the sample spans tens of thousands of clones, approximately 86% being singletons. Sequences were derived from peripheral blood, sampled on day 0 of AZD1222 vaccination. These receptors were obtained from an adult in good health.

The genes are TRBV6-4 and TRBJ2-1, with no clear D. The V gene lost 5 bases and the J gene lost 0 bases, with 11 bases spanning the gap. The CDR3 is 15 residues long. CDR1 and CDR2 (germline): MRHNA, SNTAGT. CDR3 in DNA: TGTGCCAGCAGTCGCTCGGATAGCTCCTACAATGAGCAGTTCTTC. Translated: CASSRSDSSYNEQFF.

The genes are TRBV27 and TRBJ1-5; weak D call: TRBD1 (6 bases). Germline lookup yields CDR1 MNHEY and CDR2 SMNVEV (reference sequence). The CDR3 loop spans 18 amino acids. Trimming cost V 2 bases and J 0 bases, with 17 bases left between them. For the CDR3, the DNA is TGTGCCAGCAGTTTACGGGGGGGCGGACGATATAGCAATCAGCCCCAGCATTTT. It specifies CASSLRGGGRYSNQPQHF.

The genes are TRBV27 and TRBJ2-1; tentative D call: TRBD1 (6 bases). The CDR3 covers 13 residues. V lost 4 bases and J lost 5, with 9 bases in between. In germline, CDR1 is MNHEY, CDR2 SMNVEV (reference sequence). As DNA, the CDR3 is TGTGCCAGCAGTTGGAACAGGGACAATGAGCAGTTCTTC. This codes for CASSWNRDNEQFF.

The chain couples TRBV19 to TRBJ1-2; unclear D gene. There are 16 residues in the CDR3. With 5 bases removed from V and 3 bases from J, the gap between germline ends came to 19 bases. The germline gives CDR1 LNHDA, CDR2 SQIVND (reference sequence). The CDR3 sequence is CASSLREIAADYGYTF. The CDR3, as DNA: TGTGCCAGTAGTCTACGGGAAATCGCTGCGGACTATGGCTACACCTTC.

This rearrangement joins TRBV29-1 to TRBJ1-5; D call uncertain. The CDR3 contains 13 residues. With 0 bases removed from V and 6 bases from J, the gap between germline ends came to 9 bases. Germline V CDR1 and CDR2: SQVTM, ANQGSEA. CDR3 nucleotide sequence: TGCAGCGTTGAAGAGGTGGGTGGTCAGCCCCAGCATTTT. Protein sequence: CSVEEVGGQPQHF.

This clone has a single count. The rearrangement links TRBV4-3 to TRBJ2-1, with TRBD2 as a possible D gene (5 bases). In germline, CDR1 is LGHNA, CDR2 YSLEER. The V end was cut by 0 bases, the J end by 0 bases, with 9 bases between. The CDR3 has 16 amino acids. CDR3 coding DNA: TGCGCCAGCAGCCAAGATATGGACTCCTCCTACAATGAGCAGTTCTTC. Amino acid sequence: CASSQDMDSSYNEQFF.

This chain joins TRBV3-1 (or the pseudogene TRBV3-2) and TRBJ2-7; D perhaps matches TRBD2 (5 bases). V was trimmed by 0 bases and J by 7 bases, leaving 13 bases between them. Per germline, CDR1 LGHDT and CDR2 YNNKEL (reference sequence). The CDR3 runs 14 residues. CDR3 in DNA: TGTGCCAGCAGCCAAGAAGGCGGGTCGTGGGAGCAGTACTTC. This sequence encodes CASSQEGGSWEQYF.

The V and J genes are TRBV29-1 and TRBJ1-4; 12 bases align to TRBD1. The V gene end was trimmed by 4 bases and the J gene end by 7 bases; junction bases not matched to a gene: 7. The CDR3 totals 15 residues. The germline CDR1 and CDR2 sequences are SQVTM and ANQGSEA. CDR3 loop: CSVGGTGGGGEKLFF. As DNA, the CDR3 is TGCAGCGTTGGGGGGACAGGGGGCGGAGGTGAAAAACTGTTTTTT.

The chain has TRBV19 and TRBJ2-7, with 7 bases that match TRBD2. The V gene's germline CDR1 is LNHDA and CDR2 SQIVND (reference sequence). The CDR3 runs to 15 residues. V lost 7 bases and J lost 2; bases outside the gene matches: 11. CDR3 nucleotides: TGTGCCAGTACCGTCTCGGGGGGTATGCCCTACGAGCAGTACTTC. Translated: CASTVSGGMPYEQYF. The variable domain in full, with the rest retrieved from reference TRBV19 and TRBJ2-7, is DGGITQSPKYLFRKEGQNVTLSCEQNLNHDAMYWYRQDPGQGLRLIYYSQIVNDFQKGDIAEGYSVSREKKESFPLTVTSAQKNPTAFYLCASTVSGGMPYEQYFGPGTRLTVT.

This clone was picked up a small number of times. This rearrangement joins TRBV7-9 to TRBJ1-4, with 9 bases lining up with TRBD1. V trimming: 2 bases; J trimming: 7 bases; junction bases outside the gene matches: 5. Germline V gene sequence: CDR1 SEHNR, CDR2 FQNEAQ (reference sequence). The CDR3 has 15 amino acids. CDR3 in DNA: TGTGCCAGCAGCTTAACGACAGGGGGTGGTGAAAAACTGTTTTTT. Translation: CASSLTTGGGEKLFF.